The 16 T cell receptor beta chains listed next were all sequenced from one sample in a study of T cell changes during pregnancy in multiple sclerosis. Here immunoSEQ multiplex PCR was the method, and the copy in TCRdb shows in-frame clones only, minus some. This table holds fewer than 85,000 clones, 85% to 95% found once. This specimen consisted of peripheral blood, obtained after pregnancy. The receptors originated from a female donor in good health, enrolled as a control in a pregnancy study.

CDR3 amino acids: CASSGVRGDTGELFF. CDR3 nucleotides: TGTGCCAGCAGTGGGGTCAGGGGGGACACCGGGGAGCTGTTTTTT. The chain uses TRBV28 and TRBJ2-2; D is perhaps TRBD1 (7 bases). Trimming left V 5 bases short and J 3 bases short, with 13 bases between. The germline CDR1 and CDR2 sequences are MDHEN and SYDVKM. This CDR3 comprises 15 residues.

J is TRBJ2-3 and V is TRBV6-6, with D hard to call. The CDR3 totals 11 residues. Between the trimmed V and J ends, which lost 5 bases and 5 bases, there was a span of 5 bases. CDR1 and CDR2 (germline): MNHNY, SVGAGI (reference sequence). The CDR3 DNA reads as TGTGCCAGCAGTCACAGAGATACGCAGTATTTT. This gives the protein CASSHRDTQYF.

This clone was observed a few times. The rearrangement uses TRBV4-1 and TRBJ2-1, with TRBD2 identical over 10 bases. Germline CDR1 and CDR2: MGHRA and YSYEKL. With 4 bases clipped from V and 2 bases from J, the junction kept 2 bases outside the gene matches. CDR3 length: 15 amino acids. The CDR3 sequence: CASSLTSGAYNEQFF. As DNA, the CDR3 is TGCGCCAGCAGCCTCACTAGCGGGGCCTACAATGAGCAGTTCTTC.

The sample holds one count of this clone. The rearrangement joins TRBV5-1 to TRBJ2-3; 9 positions match TRBD2. Trimming took 0 bases from V and 2 from J; bases not matched to a gene: 4. The CDR3 has 16 residues. The V gene's germline CDR1 is SGHRS and CDR2 YFSETQ. The CDR3 bases are TGCGCCAGCAGCTTGGGGGCTAGCGGGACCACAGATACGCAGTATTTT. Protein product: CASSLGASGTTDTQYF.

V and J are TRBV7-2 and TRBJ2-1, with D perhaps matching TRBD2 (6 bases). V lost 5 bases to trimming and J lost 13 bases, with 18 bases between them. The CDR3 loop spans 13 amino acids. Looked up from germline, CDR1 is SGHTA and CDR2 is FQGNSA. For the CDR3, the DNA is TGTGCCAGCAGCCTGACTAGGGTTACGCCCCAGTTCTTC. Protein sequence: CASSLTRVTPQFF.

In its sample, this clone was seen a few times. The chain couples TRBV15 to TRBJ2-2; the D is unclear. The CDR3 covers 16 residues. Germline CDR1 LNHNV, CDR2 YYDKDF (reference sequence). The ends were cut back, 0 bases at V and 0 bases at J, with 8 bases in the middle. For the CDR3, the DNA is TGTGCCACCAGCAGAGAACAGAGCCCGAACACCGGGGAGCTGTTTTTT. Translating it yields CATSREQSPNTGELFF.

The count of this clone is one. CDR3 sequence (DNA): TGTGCCAGCACCGGTGGTAGCGGGGGCGTGGAGACCCAGTACTTC. Translating it yields CASTGGSGGVETQYF. V is TRBV7-9 and J is TRBJ2-5; 9 nucleotides align to TRBD2. Losses at the gene ends were 7 bases for V and 5 bases for J; bases not matched to a gene: 11. The CDR3 spans 15 residues. From germline, CDR1 is SEHNR and CDR2 FQNEAQ (reference sequence).

This sequence joins TRBV28 and TRBJ2-1; 8 positions agree with TRBD1. Germline loops: CDR1 MDHEN, CDR2 SYDVKM. J was trimmed by 9 bases and V by 2 bases; bases with no gene match: 9. The CDR3 contains 15 residues. DNA of the CDR3: TGTGCCAGCAGTTTACCCCTCGGACAGGGCAGTGAGCAGTTCTTC. Its protein is CASSLPLGQGSEQFF.

The rearrangement joins TRBV25-1 to TRBJ1-6; no firm D call. Germline CDR1 is MGHDK and CDR2 is SYGVNS. The V and J ends lost 2 bases and 8 bases respectively, with 13 bases between them. CDR3 length: 15 residues. CDR3 amino acids: CASSELAAWDSPLHF. The CDR3 region has the DNA TGTGCCAGCAGTGAACTGGCGGCGTGGGATTCACCCCTCCACTTT.

In this sample, this clone turned up once. The chain has TRBV4-2 and TRBJ2-5; weak D call: TRBD2 (6 bases). Germline assignment: CDR1 LGHNA and CDR2 YNFKEQ. V was clipped by 1 base and J by 5 bases, with 17 bases between them. CDR3 size: 16 residues. CDR3 DNA: TGTGCCAGCAGCCAAGGAAAACCGGGACTGGGCGAGACCCAGTACTTC. Its translation: CASSQGKPGLGETQYF.

V usage is TRBV4-2 and J usage is TRBJ1-2, with 10 nucleotides matching TRBD1. The CDR3 sequence is 14 residues long. V was pared by 2 bases and J by 8 bases, with 5 bases of the junction left unmatched. Germline V gene sequence: CDR1 LGHNA, CDR2 YNFKEQ. CDR3 DNA sequence: TGTGCCAGCAGCCAACAGACAGGGGGCGCGGGCTACACCTTC. It yields the protein CASSQQTGGAGYTF.

A note on this clone: The same CDR3 is also encoded by other DNA sequences in this sample. The chain joins TRBV27 to TRBJ1-5; D gene ambiguous. From germline, CDR1 is MNHEY and CDR2 SMNVEV (reference sequence). The CDR3 runs to 14 residues. V was trimmed by 4 bases and J by 4 bases, leaving 11 bases between them. The CDR3 sequence is CASSSRGGNQPQHF. The CDR3 bases are TGTGCCAGCAGTTCTCGGGGTGGAAATCAGCCCCAGCATTTT.

The V gene is TRBV11-2, the J gene TRBJ2-7; 9 nucleotides match TRBD2. Germline V gene lookup returns CDR1 SGHAT and CDR2 FQNNGV. Losses at the gene ends were 5 bases for V and 2 bases for J; bases not matched to a gene: 10. CDR3 size: 16 residues. The CDR3 bases are TGTGCCAGCAGCCCACTTATGCGGGGGGGGGCCTACGAGCAGTACTTC. Translated, it gives CASSPLMRGGAYEQYF.

DNA of the CDR3: TGTGCCAGCGGTAGCGGGGCCTACAATGAGCAGTTCTTC. Translation gives CASGSGAYNEQFF. V gene TRBV11-1 combines with J gene TRBJ2-1, with 8 positions matching TRBD2. The CDR3 runs to 13 residues. V lost 8 bases, J lost 2 bases, and 2 bases stayed unmatched. Germline lookup yields CDR1 SGHAT and CDR2 FQDESV (reference sequence).

A single count supports this clone. The chain couples TRBV11-1 to TRBJ2-1; possibly TRBD2 for D (7 bases). CDR1 is SGHAT, CDR2 FQDESV, per germline (reference sequence). V lost 1 base and J 9 bases, leaving 16 bases between the germline ends. The CDR3 runs to 15 residues. The CDR3 loop reads CASSLEGGGGGEQFF. Written as DNA, the CDR3 is TGTGCCAGCAGCTTAGAAGGGGGGGGCGGGGGTGAGCAGTTCTTC.

This clone was seen once. J is TRBJ2-3 and V is TRBV7-9, with D tentatively TRBD2 (6 bases). V dropped 1 base and J dropped 7 bases, with 12 bases sitting between them. The CDR3 loop spans 14 amino acids. Germline values: CDR1 SEHNR, CDR2 FQNEAQ (reference sequence). The CDR3 sequence is CASSLDPGGNTQYF. In DNA form, the CDR3 reads TGTGCCAGCAGCTTAGACCCCGGGGGTAATACGCAGTATTTT.